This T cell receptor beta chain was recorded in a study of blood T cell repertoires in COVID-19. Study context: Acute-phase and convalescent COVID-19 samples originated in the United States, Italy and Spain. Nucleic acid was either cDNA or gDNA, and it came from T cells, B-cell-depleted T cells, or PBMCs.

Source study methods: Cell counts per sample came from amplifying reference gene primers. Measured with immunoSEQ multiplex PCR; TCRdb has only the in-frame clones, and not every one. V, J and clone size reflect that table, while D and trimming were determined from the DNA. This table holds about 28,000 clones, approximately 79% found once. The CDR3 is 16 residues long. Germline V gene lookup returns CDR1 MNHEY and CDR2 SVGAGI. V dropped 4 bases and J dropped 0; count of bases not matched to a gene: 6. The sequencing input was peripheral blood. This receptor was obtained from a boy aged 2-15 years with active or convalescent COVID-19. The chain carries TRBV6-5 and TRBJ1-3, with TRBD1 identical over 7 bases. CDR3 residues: CASSFLTGLSGNTIYF. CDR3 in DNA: TGTGCCAGCAGTTTCCTGACAGGGCTCTCTGGAAACACCATATATTTT.